The 25 T cell receptor beta chains in this list originate from one sample, sequenced in a study of T cell responses to AZD1222 COVID-19 vaccine. The table came from immunoSEQ multiplex PCR; TCRdb's copy has only in-frame clones and leaves some out. The profile shows about 120,000 clones, roughly nine tenths of them singletons. Here the sequenced sample was peripheral blood, taken on day 0 of AZD1222 vaccination. The source is an adult in good health.

The chain links TRBV7-9 to TRBJ2-1, with D unclear. Germline assignment: CDR1 SEHNR and CDR2 FQNEAQ (reference sequence). Trimming took 3 bases from V and 7 from J, leaving 10 bases between them. CDR3 size: 13 residues. The CDR3: CASSFDRWNEQFF. The CDR3, as DNA: TGTGCCAGCAGCTTCGACCGGTGGAATGAGCAGTTCTTC. The complete variable domain, with remaining parts taken from reference TRBV7-9 and TRBJ2-1, reads DTGVSQNPRHKITKRGQNVTFRCDPISEHNRLYWYRQTLGQGPEFLTYFQNEAQLEKSRLLSDRFSAERPKGSFSTLEIQRTEQGDSAMYLCASSFDRWNEQFFGPGTRLTVL.

On this clone: Other DNA sequences within the sample encode an identical CDR3. This chain links TRBV28 with TRBJ1-2, with 7 nucleotides matching TRBD1. CDR1 MDHEN and CDR2 SYDVKM come from the germline V gene. V trimming: 6 bases; J trimming: 6 bases; junction bases outside the gene matches: 7. The length of the CDR3 is 13 residues. CDR3 in amino acids: CASRPTGVDGYTF. In nucleotides, the CDR3 is TGTGCCAGCAGACCCACAGGGGTCGATGGCTACACCTTC.

This clone showed up just once. CDR3 sequence reads: CASSVGTDTEAFF. CDR3 coding DNA: TGTGCCAGCAGCGTAGGGACAGACACTGAAGCTTTCTTT. V is TRBV9 and J is TRBJ1-1; TRBD1 is a possible D gene (6 bases). This CDR3 is 13 amino acids long. Trimming removed 0 bases at V and 3 bases at J, with 6 bases between. Germline V gene data show CDR1 as SGDLS and CDR2 as YYNGEE.

This chain uses TRBV9 with TRBJ1-3; no firm D call. Germline CDR1 reads SGDLS; CDR2 reads YYNGEE. The V and J ends lost 0 bases and 2 bases respectively, with 15 bases between them. The CDR3 runs to 17 residues. DNA of the CDR3: TGTGCCAGCAGCGTAGGGGCAGGTCGGCTAGCTGGAAACACCATATATTTT. Translated, it gives CASSVGAGRLAGNTIYF.

The J gene is TRBJ2-3, the V gene TRBV30; D unresolved. Germline V lookup: CDR1 GTSNPN, CDR2 SVGIG (reference sequence). V was trimmed by 4 bases and J by 2 bases, leaving 19 bases between them. CDR3 size: 16 residues. The CDR3, as DNA: TGTGCCTGGACCGTAGGCCTCCTAAGCGTCACAGATACGCAGTATTTT. Encoded protein: CAWTVGLLSVTDTQYF.

The gene calls are TRBV21-1 and TRBJ1-1. TRBV21-1 is listed as a pseudogene. The CDR3 contains 14 residues. CDR3 amino acids: CASRKRRGSGEAFF. CDR3 nucleotide sequence: TGTGCCAGCAGGAAACGTAGAGGGTCGGGTGAAGCTTTCTTT.

This clone appeared once. Other nucleotide sequences from this sample produce the same CDR3. This chain uses TRBV5-1 with TRBJ1-1, with D unresolved. The V and J ends lost 2 bases and 2 bases respectively, with 7 bases between them. Germline V lookup: CDR1 SGHRS, CDR2 YFSETQ. The CDR3 totals 13 residues. CDR3 coding DNA: TGCGCCAGCAGCTTAGGTTCTAACACTGAAGCTTTCTTT. It specifies CASSLGSNTEAFF.

This rearrangement joins TRBV6-4 to TRBJ2-2, with D uncertain. This CDR3 contains 12 residues. The germline V gene encodes CDR1 MRHNA and CDR2 SNTAGT. V lost 5 bases to trimming and J lost 6 bases, with 7 bases between them. The CDR3 region is CASSSGSGELFF. CDR3 nucleotides: TGTGCCAGCAGTTCTGGGTCCGGGGAGCTGTTTTTT.

This clone occurred a few times. The J gene is TRBJ2-7, the V gene TRBV21-1; no check of the table's D call, TRBD2, against the DNA was made. TRBV21-1 is tagged as a pseudogene. The CDR3 is 14 residues long. The CDR3 sequence is CAIGRRETKYEQYF. For the CDR3, the DNA is TGTGCCATTGGCAGGAGGGAGACAAAATACGAGCAGTACTTC.

This sequence joins TRBV20-1 and TRBJ2-4; 7 positions match TRBD1. J lost 5 bases, V lost 5 bases, and 6 bases had no gene match. CDR1 and CDR2 (germline): DFQATT, SNEGSKA (reference sequence). CDR3 length: 13 amino acids. CDR3 sequence: CSAGERGQNIQYF. The DNA for the CDR3 is TGCAGTGCTGGTGAGAGGGGGCAAAACATTCAGTACTTC.

V gene TRBV12-3 or TRBV12-4 combines with J gene TRBJ2-3; D gene uncertain. V lost 6 bases to trimming and J lost 7 bases, with 11 bases between them. This CDR3 has 12 amino acids. The DNA of the CDR3 is TGTGCCAGCAGGGACGAGTCAAATACGCAGTATTTT. Its translation: CASRDESNTQYF.

This clone was observed a single time. This chain links TRBV11-2 with TRBJ1-6; TRBD1 agrees at 7 bases. There are 17 residues in the CDR3. V trimming: 5 bases; J trimming: 0 bases; junction bases outside the gene matches: 7. The germline CDR1 and CDR2 sequences are SGHAT and FQNNGV. The CDR3 reads CASSQLGQSSYNSPLHF. The CDR3, as DNA: TGTGCCAGCAGCCAATTGGGACAGAGCTCCTATAATTCACCCCTCCACTTT.

The genes are TRBV11-2 and TRBJ2-7; the D gene is possibly TRBD2 (6 bases). This CDR3 has 11 residues. Germline lookup yields CDR1 SGHAT and CDR2 FQNNGV. Trimming removed 6 bases at V and 9 bases at J, with 12 bases between. In nucleotides, the CDR3 is TGTGCCAGCAGTTCGGGGGTCCGGCAGTACTTC. It specifies CASSSGVRQYF. Drawing the rest from reference TRBV11-2 and TRBJ2-7, the complete variable domain is EAGVAQSPRYKIIEKRQSVAFWCNPISGHATLYWYQQILGQGPKLLIQFQNNGVVDDSQLPKDRFSAERLKGVDSTLKIQPAKLEDSAVYLCASSSGVRQYFGPGTRLTVT.

The chain joins TRBV6-5 to TRBJ2-7; 8 nucleotides line up with TRBD1. Per germline, CDR1 MNHEY and CDR2 SVGAGI. V lost 4 bases and J lost 3; bases outside the gene matches: 8. This CDR3 has 15 residues. CDR3 nucleotide sequence: TGTGCCAGCAGTTCTCGGACAGGGAGACACTACGAGCAGTACTTC. Translated, it gives CASSSRTGRHYEQYF.

This clone appeared a single time. This chain uses TRBV6-5 with TRBJ2-7; tentative D call: TRBD2 (5 bases). The CDR3 has 14 residues. The germline gives CDR1 MNHEY, CDR2 SVGAGI. The germline V and J ends were trimmed by 5 bases and 1 base, with 12 bases remaining between them. The CDR3 DNA reads TGTGCCAGCAGTCCCGGGGTTGGGTCCTACGAGCAGTACTTC. It specifies CASSPGVGSYEQYF.

This clone appeared a single time. The V gene is TRBV5-6, the J gene TRBJ2-7, with 10 nucleotides matching TRBD2. Germline V gene lookup returns CDR1 SGHDT and CDR2 YYEEEE. This CDR3 is 15 amino acids long. The V segment lost 4 bases and the J segment 1 base; nucleotides outside the gene matches: 5. In nucleotides, the CDR3 is TGTGCCAGCAGCGATATGACTAGCGGGTCCTACGAGCAGTACTTC. This encodes CASSDMTSGSYEQYF.

The rearrangement joins TRBV28 to TRBJ2-3; D might be TRBD1 (6 bases). Germline V lookup: CDR1 MDHEN, CDR2 SYDVKM. V was clipped by 10 bases and J by 0 bases, with 17 bases between them. CDR3 length: 15 residues. The CDR3 DNA reads as TGTGCCACCACAAACAGGGTCGCTAGCACAGATACGCAGTATTTT. Amino acid sequence: CATTNRVASTDTQYF.

The rearrangement links TRBV24-1 to TRBJ2-7; possibly TRBD1 or TRBD2 for D (5 bases each). The V end lost 4 bases, the J end lost 5 bases, and 14 bases lay between the germline ends. CDR3 size: 14 residues. From germline, CDR1 is KGHDR and CDR2 SFDVKD. In DNA form, the CDR3 reads TGTGCCACCAGTGACCCCGGGGTGGGGGACGAGCAGTACTTC. Translated, it gives CATSDPGVGDEQYF.

The chain couples TRBV7-2 to TRBJ1-6, with D tentatively TRBD1 (5 bases). Trimming left V 1 base short and J 13 bases short, with 17 bases between. CDR1 and CDR2 (germline): SGHTA, FQGNSA. The CDR3 extends over 15 amino acids. The CDR3 DNA is TGTGCCAGCAGCTTAGACGCAGGGAGGGGAAGTCCCCTCCACTTT. Its protein is CASSLDAGRGSPLHF.

This chain uses TRBV10-2 with TRBJ1-3; weak D call: TRBD1 (5 bases). Germline-derived CDR1 and CDR2 are WSHSY and SAAADI. Trimming took 4 bases from V and 0 from J, leaving 10 bases between them. The CDR3 loop spans 15 amino acids. The DNA of the CDR3 is TGCGCCAGCAGTGGTTTGGGACTCTCTGGAAACACCATATATTTT. Amino acid sequence: CASSGLGLSGNTIYF.

The chain carries TRBV2 and TRBJ2-1; D tentatively fits TRBD1 or TRBD2 (6 bases each). The CDR3 runs 16 residues. CDR1 is SNHLY, CDR2 FYNNEI, per germline. Trimming took off 1 base at V and 7 bases at J, with 17 bases between the two ends. CDR3 in DNA: TGTGCCAGCAGTGAAGACAGGGCGACTAGTTCTAATGAGCAGTTCTTC. The encoded protein is CASSEDRATSSNEQFF.

The chain combines TRBV6-5 with TRBJ1-5; TRBD1 is a possible D gene (5 bases). The germline V and J ends were trimmed by 0 bases and 7 bases, with 7 bases remaining between them. This CDR3 is 13 amino acids long. Germline V lookup: CDR1 MNHEY, CDR2 SVGAGI. The CDR3 bases are TGTGCCAGCAGTTACTCAGGGGTCCAGCCCCAGCATTTT. It codes for CASSYSGVQPQHF.

The rearrangement links TRBV5-6 to TRBJ1-1; a weak D match, TRBD1 (5 bases). From germline, CDR1 is SGHDT and CDR2 YYEEEE. This CDR3 contains 14 residues. Trimming cost V 4 bases and J 7 bases, with 17 bases left between them. CDR3 nucleotide sequence: TGTGCCAGCAGCACTACCGGGACCTTCGTTGAAGCTTTCTTT. Its translation is CASSTTGTFVEAFF.

The chain combines TRBV20-1 with TRBJ1-1; D unclear. Germline loops: CDR1 DFQATT, CDR2 SNEGSKA (reference sequence). Trimming took off 3 bases at V and 3 bases at J, with 8 bases between the two ends. This CDR3 is built from 12 residues. The CDR3 loop is CSASRGDTEAFF. The CDR3, as DNA: TGCAGTGCTAGTCGTGGGGACACTGAAGCTTTCTTT.

This clone was seen more than once but under ten times. The chain is built from TRBV10-1 and TRBJ2-7; D uncertain. Germline CDR1 reads WNHNN; CDR2 reads SYGVQD (reference sequence). V dropped 10 bases and J dropped 3 bases, with 22 bases sitting between them. The CDR3 runs 15 residues. Here the CDR3 reads CANIPTVRPFYEQYF. The CDR3 DNA reads as TGCGCCAACATCCCGACGGTTCGACCTTTCTACGAGCAGTACTTC.